These 7 T cell receptor beta chains came from one sample sequenced in a study of blood T cell repertoires in COVID-19. Libraries were prepared by immunoSEQ multiplex PCR; TCRdb keeps only in-frame clonotypes and omits some of them. The sample lists 25,000 to 35,000 clones, under 85% occurring once. Source material: peripheral blood. Receptors were obtained from an older woman with active or convalescent COVID-19.

This clone occurred once. The chain employs TRBV28 and TRBJ1-2, with 8 bases matching TRBD1. The CDR3 extends over 17 amino acids. CDR1 and CDR2 (germline): MDHEN, SYDVKM. The trim removed 1 base at V and 2 bases at J, leaving 9 bases unmatched. In DNA form, the CDR3 reads TGTGCCAGCAGTTTATTCCCACAGGGGGACCCCAACTATGGCTACACCTTC. Protein product: CASSLFPQGDPNYGYTF.

The J gene is TRBJ2-2, the V gene TRBV6-6, with 8 bases fitting TRBD2. V trimming: 5 bases; J trimming: 0 bases; junction bases outside the gene matches: 14. CDR3 size: 19 residues. The germline CDR1 and CDR2 sequences are MNHNY and SVGAGI (reference sequence). CDR3: CASSPLGGGGMTNTGELFF. The CDR3 DNA reads TGTGCCAGCAGTCCCCTCGGGGGGGGCGGGATGACGAACACCGGGGAGCTGTTTTTT.

The rearrangement joins TRBV2 to TRBJ2-5; the match to TRBD2 covers 10 bases. After removal of 7 bases from V and 5 bases from J, the junction contained 10 bases not matched to a gene. This CDR3 region has 15 residues. Looked up from germline, CDR1 is SNHLY and CDR2 is FYNNEI. The CDR3 DNA follows: TGTGCCAGCACCCGAGCGGGAGGGCCGGGGGAGACCCAGTACTTC. Its translation is CASTRAGGPGETQYF.

This chain links TRBV25-1 with TRBJ1-1, with D possibly being TRBD1 (6 bases). The ends were cut back, 8 bases at V and 3 bases at J, with 16 bases in the middle. Germline CDR1 and CDR2: MGHDK and SYGVNS. The CDR3 runs to 14 residues. CDR3 residues: CASVRGGRDTEAFF. The CDR3 region has the DNA TGTGCCAGCGTACGAGGGGGGAGGGACACTGAAGCTTTCTTT. Looking up the rest from reference TRBV25-1 and TRBJ1-1 gives the full variable domain: EADIYQTPRYLVIGTGKKITLECSQTMGHDKMYWYQQDPGMELHLIHYSYGVNSTEKGDLSSESTVSRIRTEHFPLTLESARPSHTSQYLCASVRGGRDTEAFFGQGTRLTVV.

The chain links TRBV7-2 to TRBJ1-2; no clear D gene. V gave up 3 bases and J gave up 4 bases, with 21 bases separating them. CDR1 is SGHTA, CDR2 FQGNSA, per germline. The CDR3 consists of 17 residues. In DNA form, the CDR3 reads TGTGCCAGCAGCTTCGCGGGAACAGTATCAGATTTCTATGGCTACACCTTC. Translated, it gives CASSFAGTVSDFYGYTF.

The V and J genes are TRBV5-1 and TRBJ2-2, with 9 nucleotides matching TRBD1. The ends lost 4 bases at V and 4 bases at J; junction bases unmatched: 5. The length of the CDR3 is 15 residues. The germline V gene encodes CDR1 SGHRS and CDR2 YFSETQ. The CDR3 reads CASSRDRVGTGELFF. The CDR3 nucleotides are TGCGCCAGCAGCCGGGACAGGGTGGGCACCGGGGAGCTGTTTTTT. Full variable domain (missing parts from reference TRBV5-1 and TRBJ2-2): KAGVTQTPRYLIKTRGQQVTLSCSPISGHRSVSWYQQTPGQGLQFLFEYFSETQRNKGNFPGRFSGRQFSNSRSEMNVSTLELGDSALYLCASSRDRVGTGELFFGEGSRLTVL.

The rearrangement links TRBV5-5 to TRBJ2-1; weak D call: TRBD1 (7 bases). CDR3 length: 15 amino acids. The V gene lost 3 bases and the J gene lost 4 bases, with 14 bases spanning the gap. Germline V lookup: CDR1 SGHKS, CDR2 YYEKEE (reference sequence). The CDR3 sequence: CASSSAGQPYNEQFF. The CDR3 DNA sequence: TGTGCCAGCAGCTCTGCGGGACAGCCATACAATGAGCAGTTCTTC.